This TCR beta chain comes out of a study of control samples from healthy donors and cancer patients. The protocol was immunoSEQ multiplex PCR, while the TCRdb copy is restricted to in-frame clones and leaves out a portion. The table includes over 150,000 clones, approximately 94% detected once. The CDR3 has 13 residues. The ends were cut back, 0 bases at V and 4 bases at J, with 8 bases in the middle. Germline CDR1 GTSNPN, CDR2 SVGIG (reference sequence). The material sequenced was PBMCs. The sequence came from a man aged 55 to 70 with colorectal cancer. The rearrangement links TRBV30 to TRBJ2-3; perhaps D is TRBD1 or TRBD2 (6 bases each). Written as DNA, the CDR3 is TGTGCCTGGAGTGTCGGGGGCTCAGATACGCAGTATTTT. Translated, it gives CAWSVGGSDTQYF.